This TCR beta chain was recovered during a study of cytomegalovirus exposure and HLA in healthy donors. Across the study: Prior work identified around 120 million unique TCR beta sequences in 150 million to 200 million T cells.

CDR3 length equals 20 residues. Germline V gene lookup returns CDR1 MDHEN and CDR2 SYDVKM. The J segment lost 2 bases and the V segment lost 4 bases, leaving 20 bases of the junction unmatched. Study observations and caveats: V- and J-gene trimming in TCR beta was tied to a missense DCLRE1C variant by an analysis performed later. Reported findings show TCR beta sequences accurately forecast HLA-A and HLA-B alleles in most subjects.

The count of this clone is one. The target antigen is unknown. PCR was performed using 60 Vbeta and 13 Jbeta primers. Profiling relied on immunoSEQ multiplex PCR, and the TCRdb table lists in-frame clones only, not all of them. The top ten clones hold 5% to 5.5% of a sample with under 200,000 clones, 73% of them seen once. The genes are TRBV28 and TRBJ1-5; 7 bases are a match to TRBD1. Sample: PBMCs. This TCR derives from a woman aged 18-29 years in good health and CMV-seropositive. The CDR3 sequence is CASSYLGIGGKDTGNQPQHF. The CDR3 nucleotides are TGTGCCAGCAGTTACCTCGGTATAGGGGGCAAGGATACGGGCAATCAGCCCCAGCATTTT.